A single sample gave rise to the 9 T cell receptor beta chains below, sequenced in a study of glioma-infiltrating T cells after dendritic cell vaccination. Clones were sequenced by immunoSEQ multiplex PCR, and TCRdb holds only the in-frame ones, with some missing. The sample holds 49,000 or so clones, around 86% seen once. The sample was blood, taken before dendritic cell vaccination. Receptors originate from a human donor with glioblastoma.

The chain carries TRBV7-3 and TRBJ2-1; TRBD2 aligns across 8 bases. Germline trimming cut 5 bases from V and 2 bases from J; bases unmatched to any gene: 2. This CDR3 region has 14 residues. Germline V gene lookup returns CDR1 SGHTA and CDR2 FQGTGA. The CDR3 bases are TGTGCCAGCAGCACTAGCGGCACCTACAATGAGCAGTTCTTC. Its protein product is CASSTSGTYNEQFF.

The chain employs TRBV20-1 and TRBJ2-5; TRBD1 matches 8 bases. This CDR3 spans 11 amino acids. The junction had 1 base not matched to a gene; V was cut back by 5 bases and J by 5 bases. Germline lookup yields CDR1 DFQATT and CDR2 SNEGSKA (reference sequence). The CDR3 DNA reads TGCAGTGCTCGACAGGGGGAGACCCAGTACTTC. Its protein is CSARQGETQYF.

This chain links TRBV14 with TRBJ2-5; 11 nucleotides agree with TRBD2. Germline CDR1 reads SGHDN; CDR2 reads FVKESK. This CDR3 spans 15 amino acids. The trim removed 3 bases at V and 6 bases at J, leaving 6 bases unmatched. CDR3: CASSHLAGGLKTQYF. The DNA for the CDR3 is TGTGCCAGCAGCCATCTAGCGGGAGGATTAAAGACCCAGTACTTC. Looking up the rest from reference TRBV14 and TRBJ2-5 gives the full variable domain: EAGVTQFPSHSVIEKGQTVTLRCDPISGHDNLYWYRRVMGKEIKFLLHFVKESKQDESGMPNNRFLAERTGGTYSTLKVQPAELEDSGVYFCASSHLAGGLKTQYFGPGTRLLVL.

The CDR3 is CATRGVAGGANEQFF. In DNA form, the CDR3 reads TGTGCCACCCGTGGGGTAGCGGGGGGGGCCAATGAGCAGTTCTTC. The chain employs TRBV6-6 and TRBJ2-1; 11 bases are shared with TRBD2. This CDR3 has 15 amino acids. V lost 10 bases, J lost 6 bases, and 11 bases stayed unmatched. Germline values: CDR1 MNHNY, CDR2 SVGAGI (reference sequence).

The chain's CDR3 is CASSLASRGNTIYF. As DNA, the CDR3 is TGTGCCAGCAGCTTAGCTTCGCGGGGAAACACCATATATTTT. J is TRBJ1-3 and V is TRBV11-2; unclear D gene. CDR3 length equals 14 residues. The V gene's germline CDR1 is SGHAT and CDR2 FQNNGV. V lost 1 base and J 4 bases, leaving 8 bases between the germline ends. The variable domain in full, completed from reference TRBV11-2 and TRBJ1-3, reads EAGVAQSPRYKIIEKRQSVAFWCNPISGHATLYWYQQILGQGPKLLIQFQNNGVVDDSQLPKDRFSAERLKGVDSTLKIQPAKLEDSAVYLCASSLASRGNTIYFGEGSWLTVV.

CDR3 coding DNA: TGTGCCAGTAGTCCCCAACGGGAGCCCCAGCATTTT. This gives the protein CASSPQREPQHF. The chain carries TRBV19 and TRBJ1-5, with D hard to call. The germline CDR1 and CDR2 sequences are LNHDA and SQIVND (reference sequence). The CDR3 length is 12 residues. The V end was cut by 5 bases, the J end by 8 bases, with 10 bases between.

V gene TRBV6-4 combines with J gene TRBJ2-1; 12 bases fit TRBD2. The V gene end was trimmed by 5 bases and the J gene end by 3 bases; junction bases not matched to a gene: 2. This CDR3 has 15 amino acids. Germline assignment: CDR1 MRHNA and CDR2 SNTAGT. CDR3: CASSRLAGDYNEQFF. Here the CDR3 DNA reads TGTGCCAGCAGTAGACTAGCGGGGGACTACAATGAGCAGTTCTTC.

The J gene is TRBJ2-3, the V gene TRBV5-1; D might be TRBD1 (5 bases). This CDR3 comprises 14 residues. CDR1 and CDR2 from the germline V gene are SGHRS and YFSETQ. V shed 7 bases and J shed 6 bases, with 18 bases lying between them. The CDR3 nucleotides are TGCGCCAGCGCGGCGGAAGGGGTTGAGGATACGCAGTATTTT. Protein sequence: CASAAEGVEDTQYF.

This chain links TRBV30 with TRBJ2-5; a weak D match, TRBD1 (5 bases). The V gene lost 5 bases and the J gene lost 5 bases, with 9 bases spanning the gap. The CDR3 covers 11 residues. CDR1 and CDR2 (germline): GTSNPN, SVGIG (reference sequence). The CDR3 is CAWGALETQYF. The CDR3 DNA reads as TGTGCCTGGGGGGCCTTGGAGACCCAGTACTTC.